The present entry profiles one T cell receptor beta chain with its context. The data stem from a study of blood T cell repertoires in COVID-19. The wider study: Sites across the United States, Italy and Spain contributed samples from acute and convalescent COVID-19. In each case, the material was cDNA or gDNA derived from T cells, B-cell-depleted T cells, or PBMCs.

The authors' processing: Nucleated cell counts were estimated from reference gene primer amplification. TCRdb keeps only in-frame clones here, not all; method: immunoSEQ multiplex PCR. V and J calls and clone size are given by that table; D and trimming were obtained from the DNA. The sample yields roughly 200,000 clones, roughly nine tenths seen once. CDR3 length equals 13 residues. V was clipped by 5 bases and J by 2 bases, with 9 bases between them. Sequenced material: peripheral blood. The TCR originated in a man aged 35 to 55 with acute or convalescent COVID-19. This rearrangement joins TRBV12-3 or TRBV12-4 to TRBJ1-2, with D perhaps TRBD1 (6 bases). Here the CDR3 reads CASSEQGNYGYTF. The DNA for the CDR3 is TGTGCCAGCAGTGAGCAGGGGAACTATGGCTACACCTTC.